What follows are 29 T cell receptor beta chains derived from one specimen sequenced in a study of blood T cell repertoires in COVID-19. Measured with immunoSEQ multiplex PCR; TCRdb has only the in-frame clones, and not every one. The sample has 200,000 or so clones, approximately 90% seen once; the top ten hold around 2.5%. Source material: PBMCs or T cells enriched from blood (not recorded which). These receptors came from a woman in her forties with acute COVID-19.

V and J are TRBV5-6 and TRBJ2-7; a weak D match, TRBD1 (5 bases). The V gene lost 4 bases and the J gene lost 5 bases, with 16 bases spanning the gap. The CDR3 length is 14 residues. Germline V gene sequence: CDR1 SGHDT, CDR2 YYEEEE. CDR3 in DNA: TGTGCCAGCAGCCGTACAGGACCTGGGCACGAGCAGTACTTC. Protein: CASSRTGPGHEQYF.

The chain uses TRBV5-1 and TRBJ1-1; the match to TRBD1 covers 9 bases. Germline loops: CDR1 SGHRS, CDR2 YFSETQ. J was trimmed by 4 bases and V by 0 bases; bases with no gene match: 1. The CDR3 totals 14 residues. CDR3 DNA sequence: TGCGCCAGCAGCTTGGGACAGGGGGGCACTGAAGCTTTCTTT. Its translation is CASSLGQGGTEAFF.

This clone was counted only a few times. The chain has TRBV9 and TRBJ2-2; 7 positions agree with TRBD1. CDR3 length: 16 amino acids. J lost 1 base, V lost 3 bases, and 6 bases had no gene match. The germline CDR1 and CDR2 sequences are SGDLS and YYNGEE. The CDR3 DNA is TGTGCCAGCAGCGGGGGACAGAAAATGAACACCGGGGAGCTGTTTTTT. This sequence encodes CASSGGQKMNTGELFF.

This clone was detected only once. The genes are TRBV14 and TRBJ1-1; 9 nucleotides line up with TRBD1. The CDR3 is 14 residues long. Germline lookup yields CDR1 SGHDN and CDR2 FVKESK. V was clipped by 6 bases and J by 5 bases; unmatched bases: 7. CDR3 in DNA: TGTGCCAGCAGGCGCACAGGGGGCGTGACTGAAGCTTTCTTT. Protein: CASRRTGGVTEAFF. The entire variable domain, with the rest obtained from reference TRBV14 and TRBJ1-1, is as follows: EAGVTQFPSHSVIEKGQTVTLRCDPISGHDNLYWYRRVMGKEIKFLLHFVKESKQDESGMPNNRFLAERTGGTYSTLKVQPAELEDSGVYFCASRRTGGVTEAFFGQGTRLTVV.

The gene calls are TRBV6-1 and TRBJ2-3; D not resolved. The CDR3 runs 14 residues. Trimming cost V 3 bases and J 6 bases, with 13 bases left between them. The V gene's germline CDR1 is MNHNS and CDR2 SASEGT. The CDR3 bases are TGTGCCAGCAGTGACGGTCTCCTTCGGGATACGCAGTATTTT. It translates to CASSDGLLRDTQYF.

The chain links TRBV23-1 to TRBJ2-7, with D unresolved. TRBV23-1 is an open reading frame whose function is uncertain. The V and J ends lost 3 bases and 3 bases respectively, with 18 bases between them. The CDR3 runs 16 residues. The chain's CDR3 is CASSHLARKGIYEQYV. CDR3 sequence (DNA): TGCGCCAGCAGTCACCTCGCCAGGAAAGGAATCTACGAGCAGTACGTC.

This rearrangement joins TRBV19 to TRBJ1-4, with D unresolved. Trimming left V 7 bases short and J 7 bases short, with 16 bases between. CDR3 length equals 14 residues. Germline CDR1 and CDR2: LNHDA and SQIVND (reference sequence). The CDR3 spells CASMGGQRGEKLFF. CDR3 nucleotides: TGTGCCAGTATGGGAGGGCAAAGAGGTGAAAAACTGTTTTTT.

This chain links TRBV3-1 (or the pseudogene TRBV3-2) with TRBJ2-1, with 8 nucleotides matching TRBD2. After removal of 4 bases from V and 6 bases from J, the junction contained 14 bases not matched to a gene. Germline assignment: CDR1 LGHDT and CDR2 YNNKEL (reference sequence). This CDR3 is 17 amino acids long. The CDR3 bases are TGTGCCAGCAGCCCGGGGGGGGTAGCGGGAAATCTCAATGAGCAGTTCTTC. Translated, it gives CASSPGGVAGNLNEQFF.

The CDR3 reads CASSLAGIGDTEAFF. The CDR3, as DNA: TGTGCCAGCAGCTTGGCAGGGATAGGGGACACTGAAGCTTTCTTT. The chain uses TRBV5-4 and TRBJ1-1; TRBD1 is a possible D gene (5 bases). V was cut by 0 bases and J by 3 bases, with 12 bases left in between. Germline values: CDR1 SGHNT, CDR2 YYREEE (reference sequence). The CDR3 loop spans 15 amino acids.

This sequence joins TRBV30 and TRBJ1-5, with D possibly TRBD1 on 6 matching bases. V was shortened by 4 bases and J by 6 bases, with 16 bases between the two germline ends. The CDR3 length is 14 residues. Germline V gene sequence: CDR1 GTSNPN, CDR2 SVGIG (reference sequence). The CDR3, as DNA: TGTGCCTGGACGGCAGGGGAACGTGGTCAGCCCCAGCATTTT. It translates to CAWTAGERGQPQHF.

The chain employs TRBV6-9 and TRBJ2-2; unclear D gene. V was trimmed by 4 bases and J by 5 bases, leaving 8 bases between them. CDR3 length: 13 amino acids. The germline V gene encodes CDR1 MNHGY and CDR2 SVAAGI. CDR3 sequence: CASSSAVTGELFF. The CDR3 DNA reads as TGTGCCAGCAGTTCCGCAGTGACCGGGGAGCTGTTTTTT.

The rearrangement joins TRBV2 to TRBJ2-1, with 10 nucleotides matching TRBD2. CDR1 and CDR2 from the germline V gene are SNHLY and FYNNEI. The CDR3 length is 17 residues. Trimming took 8 bases from V and 8 from J; bases not matched to a gene: 18. The CDR3 protein is CASESEGLAGEADEQFF. CDR3 DNA sequence: TGTGCCAGCGAAAGTGAGGGTCTAGCGGGAGAGGCCGATGAGCAGTTCTTC.

V gene TRBV10-3 combines with J gene TRBJ2-1, with 12 bases aligning to TRBD2. CDR1 and CDR2 (germline): ENHRY, SYGVKD. The CDR3 loop spans 15 amino acids. V dropped 8 bases and J dropped 7; count of bases not matched to a gene: 9. The CDR3 coding sequence is TGTGCCATCGCTAGCGGGAGGGAAAACTATAATGAGCAGTTCTTC. Translated, it gives CAIASGRENYNEQFF.

This clone appeared a few times. The V and J genes are TRBV5-4 and TRBJ1-1, with a weak D call TRBD1 (5 bases). The CDR3 runs to 14 residues. CDR1 and CDR2 (germline): SGHNT, YYREEE (reference sequence). V was shortened by 4 bases and J by 2 bases, with 12 bases between the two germline ends. The chain's CDR3 is CASSQTASNTEAFF. The CDR3 DNA is TGTGCCAGCAGCCAGACAGCGTCCAACACTGAAGCTTTCTTT.

The chain combines TRBV11-2 with TRBJ2-5, with TRBD2 matching over 12 bases. The CDR3 totals 16 residues. The V gene end was trimmed by 5 bases and the J gene end by 5 bases; junction bases not matched to a gene: 9. Germline-derived CDR1 and CDR2 are SGHAT and FQNNGV. The CDR3 loop reads CASSLARLAGVETQYF. The CDR3 DNA follows: TGTGCCAGCAGCCTGGCTCGACTAGCGGGAGTGGAGACCCAGTACTTC.

The chain has TRBV4-1 and TRBJ2-3; D might be TRBD1 (5 bases). Germline CDR1 is MGHRA and CDR2 is YSYEKL. Trimming left V 1 base short and J 2 bases short, with 10 bases between. The CDR3 consists of 15 residues. CDR3 sequence: CASSQVGQITDTQYF. The CDR3 bases are TGCGCCAGCAGCCAAGTCGGACAAATCACAGATACGCAGTATTTT.

This clone was seen only a few times. The V and J genes are TRBV18 and TRBJ1-1; 7 nucleotides match TRBD1. The length of the CDR3 is 17 residues. Germline values: CDR1 KGHSH, CDR2 LQKENI. V gave up 2 bases and J gave up 0 bases; unmatched junction bases: 9. The CDR3 sequence is CASSPGTGARMNTEAFF. CDR3 nucleotides: TGTGCCAGCTCACCAGGCACAGGGGCCAGGATGAACACTGAAGCTTTCTTT.

In DNA form, the CDR3 reads TGTGCCAGCAGCCGTCTAGCGGGGGGGATATACGAGCAGTACTTC. This translates into CASSRLAGGIYEQYF. The chain has TRBV7-8 and TRBJ2-7; 12 bases line up with TRBD2. Germline V gene data show CDR1 as SGHVS and CDR2 as FQNEAQ. V lost 5 bases, J lost 4 bases, and 6 bases stayed unmatched. This CDR3 spans 15 amino acids.

The genes are TRBV7-9 and TRBJ1-5; perhaps TRBD1 as D (5 bases). This CDR3 spans 16 amino acids. Germline V gene sequence: CDR1 SEHNR, CDR2 FQNEAQ (reference sequence). V lost 1 base to trimming and J lost 1 base, with 11 bases between them. The CDR3, as DNA: TGTGCCAGCAGCTTAGGGGGGGATCGGAGCAATCAGCCCCAGCATTTT. It yields the protein CASSLGGDRSNQPQHF.

The chain employs TRBV11-3 and TRBJ2-2; D possibly corresponds to TRBD2 (7 bases). The V gene lost 5 bases and the J gene lost 5 bases, with 21 bases spanning the gap. This CDR3 is 17 amino acids long. Germline CDR1 is SGHNT and CDR2 is YENEEA. For the CDR3, the DNA is TGTGCCAGCAGCCCTAAGGGGGGTTTAGCGGGTACCGGGGAGCTGTTTTTT. This translates into CASSPKGGLAGTGELFF.

The rearrangement joins TRBV5-1 to TRBJ1-4, with 9 bases identical to TRBD1. The CDR3 contains 13 residues. Germline CDR1 reads SGHRS; CDR2 reads YFSETQ. V gave up 6 bases and J gave up 5 bases; unmatched junction bases: 2. The CDR3 is CASNDRGNEKLFF. The CDR3 coding sequence is TGCGCCAGCAACGACAGGGGGAATGAAAAACTGTTTTTT.

The chain has TRBV4-3 and TRBJ2-1, with D unresolved. The CDR3 runs 15 residues. CDR1 and CDR2 (germline): LGHNA, YSLEER. Trimming pared 2 bases from V and 6 bases from J, leaving 14 bases between. DNA for the CDR3: TGCGCCAGCAGCCAACATTATCCGGTGCGCAATGAGCAGTTCTTC. Its translation is CASSQHYPVRNEQFF.

The chain is built from TRBV30 and TRBJ2-2; D remains ambiguous. V shed 4 bases and J shed 5 bases, with 17 bases lying between them. From germline, CDR1 is GTSNPN and CDR2 SVGIG (reference sequence). The CDR3 loop spans 15 amino acids. The CDR3, as DNA: TGTGCCTGGAATCCGCTGGGTTTCGGGACCGGGGAGCTGTTTTTT. Translated: CAWNPLGFGTGELFF.

CDR3: CATSDPSGISYNEQFF. The CDR3 DNA follows: TGTGCCACCAGTGACCCCAGCGGGATTTCCTACAATGAGCAGTTCTTC. J is TRBJ2-1 and V is TRBV24-1; TRBD2 matches at 7 bases. The V segment lost 4 bases and the J segment 1 base; nucleotides outside the gene matches: 6. CDR1 is KGHDR and CDR2 is SFDVKD in the germline V gene. This CDR3 has 16 residues.

The rearrangement uses TRBV14 and TRBJ1-4; D is uncertain. This CDR3 is 15 amino acids long. The germline CDR1 and CDR2 sequences are SGHDN and FVKESK. V was pared by 0 bases and J by 4 bases, with 9 bases between. The CDR3 protein is CASSQDARVNEKLFF. Written as DNA, the CDR3 is TGTGCCAGCAGCCAAGATGCACGGGTTAATGAAAAACTGTTTTTT.

This chain links TRBV15 with TRBJ1-5; D possibly corresponds to TRBD1 (6 bases). CDR3 length equals 15 residues. Germline CDR1 is LNHNV and CDR2 is YYDKDF (reference sequence). V lost 3 bases, J lost 3 bases, and 12 bases lay in between. The chain's CDR3 is CATSSYRVANQPQHF. The CDR3 bases are TGTGCCACCAGCAGTTACAGGGTGGCCAATCAGCCCCAGCATTTT.

The chain has TRBV6-2 or TRBV6-3 and TRBJ1-1; D uncertain. V was shortened by 5 bases and J by 1 base, with 14 bases between the two germline ends. Germline V CDR1 and CDR2: MNHEY, SVGEGT. The CDR3 is made up of 15 amino acids. CDR3 region: CASSPGLRKNTEAFF. The CDR3 DNA sequence: TGTGCCAGCAGTCCCGGACTGAGGAAGAACACTGAAGCTTTCTTT.

V is TRBV29-1 and J is TRBJ2-3, with 9 bases fitting TRBD1. The CDR3 is 16 amino acids. With 1 base clipped from V and 2 bases from J, the junction kept 7 bases outside the gene matches. Germline V lookup: CDR1 SQVTM, CDR2 ANQGSEA. CDR3 sequence reads: CSVEGGTGFHTDTQYF. CDR3 nucleotide sequence: TGCAGCGTTGAAGGGGGGACAGGGTTCCACACAGATACGCAGTATTTT.

J is TRBJ1-1 and V is TRBV19; the match to TRBD1 covers 8 bases. Germline CDR1 and CDR2: LNHDA and SQIVND (reference sequence). J lost 11 bases, V lost 8 bases, and 13 bases had no gene match. The CDR3 runs to 13 residues. The CDR3 reads CASSGQGSGYAFF. CDR3 in DNA: TGTGCCAGTTCCGGACAGGGCTCAGGATATGCTTTCTTT. The variable domain in full, with the rest retrieved from reference TRBV19 and TRBJ1-1, is DGGITQSPKYLFRKEGQNVTLSCEQNLNHDAMYWYRQDPGQGLRLIYYSQIVNDFQKGDIAEGYSVSREKKESFPLTVTSAQKNPTAFYLCASSGQGSGYAFFGQGTRLTVV.